This is a list of T cell receptor beta chains from one sample in a study of early T cells in non-severe SARS-CoV-2 infection. TCRdb redid the calling of the 5' RACE reads with MiXCR, one entry per CDR3 protein. The sample includes tens of thousands of distinct CDR3 sequences, 13% of them seen just once. Sequenced input: whole blood. These TCRs come from an adult who was a healthcare worker with PCR-confirmed SARS-CoV-2 infection or an uninfected control (not recorded which). Each CDR3 is given with its conserved first and last residue. A D gene is named only where the DNA matches it firmly. A row's size may be missing; if present it is once, few, many or a size class.

v_gene	abundance	j_gene	d_gene	len	CDR3nt	CDR3aa
TRBV2	NA	TRBJ2-7	NA	14	TGTGCCAGCAGTATACAGGGACTCTCCTACGAGCAGTACTTC	CASSIQGLSYEQYF
TRBV20-1	many	TRBJ2-5	TRBD2	14	TGCAGTGCTCGATGGGGGACTAACCAAGAGACCCAGTACTTC	CSARWGTNQETQYF
TRBV5-6	NA	TRBJ2-3	NA	15	TGTGCCAGCAGCCTCTTCAGCACCAGCACAGATACGCAGTATTTT	CASSLFSTSTDTQYF
TRBV3-1	NA	TRBJ1-1	NA	13	TGTGCCAGCAGCTATTCAGGGAACACTGAAGCTTTCTTT	CASSYSGNTEAFF
TRBV7-9	few	TRBJ2-2	NA	13	TGTGCCAGCTCCGGGGGGCGCACCGGGGAGCTGTTTTTT	CASSGGRTGELFF
TRBV10-3	NA	TRBJ2-3	NA	14	TGTGCCACCGGGGAGGGGGCAAGGACAGATACGCAGTATTTT	CATGEGARTDTQYF
TRBV2	NA	TRBJ2-6	TRBD1	16	TGTGCCAGCAGTCGAAACAGGGGATATGGGGCCAACGTCCTGACTTTC	CASSRNRGYGANVLTF
TRBV18	medium-sized	TRBJ1-1	TRBD1	13	TGTGCCAGCTCACCCGACAGGGGAGCTGAAGCTTTCTTT	CASSPDRGAEAFF
TRBV3-1	many	TRBJ1-4	NA	12	TGTGCCAGCAGCCTCCGACAGAGTAAACTGTTTTTT	CASSLRQSKLFF
TRBV18	few	TRBJ2-3	TRBD2	18	TGTGCCAGCTCACCAAGGAGTCCGGGGGGGCCAAGCACAGATACGCAGTATTTT	CASSPRSPGGPSTDTQYF
TRBV7-2	few	TRBJ2-4	NA	12	TGTGCCAGCAGGGAGGGGGGAGGCATTCAGTACTTC	CASREGGGIQYF
TRBV29-1	NA	TRBJ2-1	NA	13	TGCAGCGTTGGGCGGGGGACAGACAATGAGCAGTTCTTC	CSVGRGTDNEQFF
TRBV29-1	many	TRBJ2-1	NA	10	TGCAGCGCCCGATACAATGAGCAGTTCTTC	CSARYNEQFF
TRBV12-3/TRBV12-4	NA	TRBJ2-7	NA	11	TGTGCCAGCACCAGCTACTACGAGCAGTACTTC	CASTSYYEQYF
TRBV7-6	many	TRBJ2-3	NA	11	TGTGCCAGCAGCTCGGAAGATACGCAGTATTTT	CASSSEDTQYF
TRBV11-3	many	TRBJ2-5	TRBD2	16	TGTGCCAGCAGCCCAGGACTAGCGGGGGAGTTGGAGACCCAGTACTTC	CASSPGLAGELETQYF
TRBV9	few	TRBJ2-2	NA	14	TGTGCCAGCAGCGTTCAAGGGGCCACCGGGGAGCTGTTTTTT	CASSVQGATGELFF
TRBV3-1	NA	TRBJ2-1	TRBD2	15	TGTGCCAGCAGCCGACTAGCGGGGAAAAGGAATGAGCAGTTCTTC	CASSRLAGKRNEQFF
TRBV13	NA	TRBJ1-6	NA	12	TGTGCCAGCAGCGAACAGGATCCACCCCTCCACTTT	CASSEQDPPLHF
TRBV7-9	NA	TRBJ2-7	NA	13	TGTGCCAGCAGCTTAGATCCAGCCTACGAGCAGTACTTC	CASSLDPAYEQYF
TRBV5-3	few	TRBJ1-1	NA	14	TGTGCCAGAAGCTTGCTGGGTTGGAACACTGAAGCTTTCTTT	CARSLLGWNTEAFF
TRBV6-4	many	TRBJ2-2	NA	16	TGTGCCAGCACCGTGGACAGCGATTCGAACACCGGGGAGCTGTTTTTT	CASTVDSDSNTGELFF
TRBV5-1	many	TRBJ1-2	NA	9	TGCGCCATCCCAAGAGGCTACACCTTC	CAIPRGYTF
TRBV5-1	NA	TRBJ2-5	TRBD1	16	TGCGCCAGCAGCTCCTTGGGACAGGGGGCTTGGGAGACCCAGTACTTC	CASSSLGQGAWETQYF
TRBV5-4	many	TRBJ2-5	TRBD2	14	TGTGCCAGCAGCCTCCGACTAGCGGGTGAGACCCAGTACTTC	CASSLRLAGETQYF
TRBV7-2	many	TRBJ1-2	NA	10	TGCCGGATAGGGGACTATGGCTACACCTTC	CRIGDYGYTF
TRBV15	many	TRBJ1-2	NA	15	TGTGCCACCAGCAGAGATAAGACAGAAAAGTATGGCTACACCTTC	CATSRDKTEKYGYTF
TRBV6-2/TRBV6-3	NA	TRBJ1-5	NA	16	TGTGCCAGCCACACCGGGAGCAGGGGTAGCAATCAGCCCCAGCATTTT	CASHTGSRGSNQPQHF
TRBV29-1	NA	TRBJ2-5	NA	13	TGCAGCGTTGCCCAGGGCGGGACGGAGACCCAGTACTTC	CSVAQGGTETQYF
TRBV7-2	NA	TRBJ1-2	NA	14	TGTGCCAGCAGCCCTAGGGTACTCTCAGAGGGCTACACCTTC	CASSPRVLSEGYTF
TRBV3-1	few	TRBJ2-6	NA	16	TGTGCCAGCAGCCAAGGGGGCGCTGCTGGGGCCAACGTCCTGACTTTC	CASSQGGAAGANVLTF
TRBV3-1	NA	TRBJ1-4	TRBD1	13	TGTGCCAGCAGCGGACAGGGGAATGAAAAACTGTTTTTT	CASSGQGNEKLFF
TRBV29-1	few	TRBJ1-2	NA	12	TGCAGCGTCATTGAGGCGCCCTATGGCTACACCTTC	CSVIEAPYGYTF
TRBV9	few	TRBJ2-2	NA	15	TGTGCCAGCAGCGGAACACAGGGTTACACCGGGGAGCTGTTTTTT	CASSGTQGYTGELFF
TRBV20-1	many	TRBJ2-7	NA	13	TGCAGTGCTAGAGTGGCAGGGGTCTACGAGCAGTACTTC	CSARVAGVYEQYF
TRBV19	few	TRBJ2-1	TRBD1	17	TGTGCCAGTAGTATAATAACAGGGGGTAGTAGTGGGAATGAGCAGTTCTTC	CASSIITGGSSGNEQFF
TRBV29-1	many	TRBJ2-3	NA	12	TGCAGCGACCGGACTGCCACAGATACGCAGTATTTT	CSDRTATDTQYF
TRBV27	many	TRBJ1-5	TRBD1	14	TGTGCCAGCAGAGAGACAGGGTACGGTCAGCCCCAGCATTTT	CASRETGYGQPQHF
TRBV9	few	TRBJ2-5	NA	15	TGTGCCAGCAGCCCAGTAGGGAACTTCCAAGAGACCCAGTACTTC	CASSPVGNFQETQYF
TRBV12-3/TRBV12-4	many	TRBJ1-1	TRBD1	18	TGTGCCAGCAGTCCAGGGTTCGAGACAGGGCATGTCGGCACTGAAGCTTTCTTT	CASSPGFETGHVGTEAFF
TRBV20-1	NA	TRBJ1-1	NA	13	TGCAGTGCTCCTACCAGGGCGAACACTGAAGCTTTCTTT	CSAPTRANTEAFF